This T cell receptor beta chain emerged from a study of T cells in Graves' hyperthyroidism and ophthalmopathy. Points from the study as a whole: Separating ophthalmopathy from stable hyperthyroidism was achieved by a 13 V-J model.

The V segment lost 0 bases and the J segment 4 bases; nucleotides outside the gene matches: 5. The CDR3 contains 17 residues. Germline V lookup: CDR1 MNHEY, CDR2 SVGAGI. As for this clonotype: Its specificity is unknown.

The investigators amplified TCR beta CDR3 regions from RNA transcripts. First-round RT-PCR with HTBI primers amplified the TCR CDR3 region. A single record per CDR3 protein comes from TCRdb applying MiXCR to the multiplex PCR reads. The top ten clones hold roughly 16% of a sample with roughly 700,000 distinct CDR3 sequences, roughly 17% of them seen once. Sequenced: blood. J is TRBJ2-1 and V is TRBV6-5; 11 nucleotides match TRBD2. The receptor's source is a man in his forties or fifties with Graves' hyperthyroidism. The CDR3 DNA follows: TGTGCCAGCAGTTACTCGGGGACTAGCGGAGAGTACAATGAGCAGTTCTTC. This sequence encodes CASSYSGTSGEYNEQFF.